A selection of T cell receptor beta chains follows, all from one sample in a study of shared clonotypes between healthy human individuals. Using immunoSEQ multiplex PCR, the repertoire was profiled, and TCRdb retains in-frame clones only, with some absent. The sample consists of about 2,500,000 clones, approximately 94% of them appearing once. The sample comprised naive CD4+ T cells sorted from blood. Receptor source: a young man in good health. Each CDR3 is given with its conserved first and last residue. D genes are given only for firm matches. Some rows mark clone size as missing; the rest say once, few, many or name a class of expanded clone.

v_gene: TRBV7-9; j_gene: TRBJ1-3; abundance: NA; d_gene: TRBD1; CDR3aa: CASSPRTGGTRNTIYF; CDR3nt: TGTGCCAGCAGCCCCCGGACAGGGGGCACGAGAAACACCATATATTTT
v_gene: TRBV5-4; j_gene: TRBJ2-5; abundance: NA; d_gene: NA; CDR3aa: CASRTDLRDQETQYF; CDR3nt: TGTGCCAGCAGAACGGACCTCAGAGACCAAGAGACCCAGTACTTC
v_gene: TRBV7-9; j_gene: TRBJ2-6; abundance: NA; d_gene: TRBD2; CDR3aa: CASSLLLAGLTSGANVLTF; CDR3nt: TGTGCCAGCAGCCTCCTCCTAGCGGGACTAACCTCTGGGGCCAACGTCCTGACTTTC
v_gene: TRBV30; j_gene: TRBJ1-3; abundance: few; d_gene: NA; CDR3aa: CAWSVTASGPGNTIYF; CDR3nt: TGTGCCTGGAGTGTGACAGCCTCAGGCCCTGGAAACACCATATATTTT
v_gene: TRBV18; j_gene: TRBJ1-5; abundance: NA; d_gene: NA; CDR3aa: CASSHGTQPQHF; CDR3nt: TGTGCCAGCTCACACGGGACTCAGCCCCAGCATTTT
v_gene: TRBV5-4; j_gene: TRBJ2-5; abundance: NA; d_gene: NA; CDR3aa: CASSLRGRQETQYF; CDR3nt: TGTGCCAGCAGCCTGCGGGGTAGGCAAGAGACCCAGTACTTC
v_gene: TRBV7-2; j_gene: TRBJ2-5; abundance: NA; d_gene: NA; CDR3aa: CASSLGGRPEETQYF; CDR3nt: TGTGCCAGCAGCTTAGGGGGACGCCCTGAAGAGACCCAGTACTTC
v_gene: TRBV29-1; j_gene: TRBJ2-3; abundance: NA; d_gene: TRBD2; CDR3aa: CSVVPAGGKSTDTQYF; CDR3nt: TGCAGCGTTGTTCCAGCGGGGGGGAAGAGCACAGATACGCAGTATTTT
v_gene: TRBV10-3; j_gene: TRBJ2-1; abundance: NA; d_gene: TRBD1; CDR3aa: CAIRPSQGANNEQFF; CDR3nt: TGTGCCATCAGGCCCAGTCAGGGGGCCAACAATGAGCAGTTCTTC
v_gene: TRBV19; j_gene: TRBJ2-2; abundance: NA; d_gene: NA; CDR3aa: CASSARGAGNTGELFF; CDR3nt: TGTGCCAGTAGTGCCCGAGGAGCGGGGAACACCGGGGAGCTGTTTTTT
v_gene: TRBV9; j_gene: TRBJ1-2; abundance: NA; d_gene: NA; CDR3aa: CASSKHSDIVGGYTF; CDR3nt: TGTGCCAGCAGCAAACACAGCGATATCGTAGGTGGCTACACCTTC
v_gene: TRBV13; j_gene: TRBJ2-7; abundance: NA; d_gene: NA; CDR3aa: CASSSLASSGPYEQYF; CDR3nt: TGTGCCAGCAGCTCGCTGGCTAGCAGCGGCCCCTACGAGCAGTACTTC
v_gene: TRBV2; j_gene: TRBJ1-1; abundance: NA; d_gene: TRBD1; CDR3aa: CASGDRVTTEAFF; CDR3nt: TGTGCCAGCGGAGACAGGGTTACAACTGAAGCTTTCTTT
v_gene: TRBV19; j_gene: TRBJ1-5; abundance: NA; d_gene: TRBD1; CDR3aa: CASSSQGTGGQQPQHF; CDR3nt: TGTGCCAGTAGTTCCCAGGGGACAGGGGGCCAGCAGCCCCAGCATTTT
v_gene: TRBV10-1; j_gene: TRBJ1-6; abundance: NA; d_gene: TRBD1; CDR3aa: CASTDRRRTGGRGNSPLHF; CDR3nt: TGCGCCAGCACCGACCGCAGACGGACAGGGGGTCGGGGAAATTCACCCCTCCACTTT
v_gene: TRBV4-3; j_gene: TRBJ2-3; abundance: NA; d_gene: NA; CDR3aa: CASSQDVGGTSADTQYF; CDR3nt: TGCGCCAGCAGCCAAGATGTGGGAGGGACATCCGCAGATACGCAGTATTTT
v_gene: TRBV21-1; j_gene: TRBJ1-5; abundance: NA; d_gene: NA; CDR3aa: CASSKMAGDSNQPQHF; CDR3nt: TGTGCCAGCAGCAAAATGGCGGGAGATAGCAATCAGCCCCAGCATTTT
v_gene: TRBV6-5; j_gene: TRBJ1-6; abundance: NA; d_gene: TRBD1; CDR3aa: CASCRGQDSPLHF; CDR3nt: TGTGCCAGCTGTCGGGGACAGGATTCACCCCTCCACTTT
v_gene: TRBV28; j_gene: TRBJ2-1; abundance: NA; d_gene: NA; CDR3aa: CASSSGPSSYNEQFF; CDR3nt: TGTGCCAGCAGCTCTGGGCCGAGCTCCTACAATGAGCAGTTCTTC
v_gene: TRBV27; j_gene: TRBJ2-3; abundance: NA; d_gene: NA; CDR3aa: CASHPDLSDTQYF; CDR3nt: TGTGCCAGCCATCCGGACTTATCAGATACGCAGTATTTT
v_gene: TRBV19; j_gene: TRBJ2-7; abundance: NA; d_gene: TRBD1; CDR3aa: CASSKAGRGPTYEQYF; CDR3nt: TGTGCCAGTAGTAAGGCGGGCAGGGGGCCGACCTACGAGCAGTACTTC
v_gene: TRBV28; j_gene: TRBJ1-4; abundance: NA; d_gene: NA; CDR3aa: CASRSQGGVGEKLFF; CDR3nt: TGTGCCAGCAGATCCCAGGGTGGGGTAGGCGAAAAACTGTTTTTT
v_gene: TRBV6-4; j_gene: TRBJ1-1; abundance: NA; d_gene: TRBD1; CDR3aa: CASRDRGDTEAFF; CDR3nt: TGTGCCAGCAGGGACAGGGGGGACACTGAAGCTTTCTTT
v_gene: TRBV2; j_gene: TRBJ2-2; abundance: NA; d_gene: NA; CDR3aa: CASSRDTTNTGELFF; CDR3nt: TGTGCCAGCAGTCGGGACACCACGAACACCGGGGAGCTGTTTTTT
v_gene: TRBV4-2; j_gene: TRBJ2-1; abundance: NA; d_gene: NA; CDR3aa: CASARGLGADNEQFF; CDR3nt: TGTGCCAGCGCCCGAGGGTTAGGGGCGGACAATGAGCAGTTCTTC
v_gene: TRBV10-3; j_gene: TRBJ2-3; abundance: NA; d_gene: NA; CDR3aa: CAISESFLARTTDTQYF; CDR3nt: TGTGCCATCAGTGAGTCGTTCCTAGCGCGAACCACAGATACGCAGTATTTT
v_gene: TRBV5-1; j_gene: TRBJ1-2; abundance: NA; d_gene: NA; CDR3aa: CASSLDSSYGYTF; CDR3nt: TGCGCCAGCAGCTTGGACAGCAGCTATGGCTACACCTTC
v_gene: TRBV10-3; j_gene: TRBJ1-2; abundance: NA; d_gene: TRBD1; CDR3aa: CAISEGTGPYGYTF; CDR3nt: TGTGCCATCAGTGAGGGGACAGGGCCCTATGGCTACACCTTC
v_gene: TRBV9; j_gene: TRBJ2-2; abundance: NA; d_gene: TRBD1; CDR3aa: CASSVVGTVNTGELFF; CDR3nt: TGTGCCAGCAGCGTAGTTGGGACAGTGAACACCGGGGAGCTGTTTTTT
v_gene: TRBV21-1; j_gene: TRBJ2-7; abundance: NA; d_gene: NA; CDR3aa: CASSKEGYEQYF; CDR3nt: TGTGCCAGCAGCAAAGAGGGGTACGAGCAGTACTTC
v_gene: TRBV9; j_gene: TRBJ2-1; abundance: NA; d_gene: TRBD2; CDR3aa: CASSTGLAAYNEQFF; CDR3nt: TGTGCCAGCAGCACAGGACTAGCGGCCTACAATGAGCAGTTCTTC
v_gene: TRBV19; j_gene: TRBJ2-3; abundance: NA; d_gene: NA; CDR3aa: CASSTAYHTDTQYF; CDR3nt: TGTGCCAGTAGTACAGCGTACCACACAGATACGCAGTATTTT
v_gene: TRBV27; j_gene: TRBJ1-1; abundance: NA; d_gene: NA; CDR3aa: CASSLIGGEAFF; CDR3nt: TGTGCCAGCAGTTTAATAGGTGGGGAAGCTTTCTTT
v_gene: TRBV5-1; j_gene: TRBJ2-2; abundance: NA; d_gene: TRBD1; CDR3aa: CASSFNRGVTGELFF; CDR3nt: TGCGCCAGCAGCTTCAACAGGGGTGTCACCGGGGAGCTGTTTTTT
v_gene: TRBV6-5; j_gene: TRBJ2-3; abundance: NA; d_gene: NA; CDR3aa: CASSRGTARGDTQYF; CDR3nt: TGTGCCAGCAGTAGAGGGACCGCCCGGGGAGATACGCAGTATTTT
v_gene: TRBV10-1; j_gene: TRBJ2-5; abundance: NA; d_gene: NA; CDR3aa: CASSESGLEVGAETQYF; CDR3nt: TGCGCCAGCAGTGAGTCGGGGCTAGAGGTTGGGGCAGAGACCCAGTACTTC
v_gene: TRBV30; j_gene: TRBJ1-1; abundance: NA; d_gene: TRBD1; CDR3aa: CAWRRTGRDTEAFF; CDR3nt: TGTGCCTGGAGGCGGACAGGGAGAGACACTGAAGCTTTCTTT
v_gene: TRBV4-1; j_gene: TRBJ1-5; abundance: NA; d_gene: NA; CDR3aa: CASSPMPGGNQPQHF; CDR3nt: TGCGCCAGCAGCCCGATGCCGGGAGGCAATCAGCCCCAGCATTTT
v_gene: TRBV29-1; j_gene: TRBJ2-5; abundance: NA; d_gene: NA; CDR3aa: CSVEGAGTETQYF; CDR3nt: TGCAGCGTTGAAGGTGCAGGGACGGAGACCCAGTACTTC
v_gene: TRBV7-9; j_gene: TRBJ2-5; abundance: NA; d_gene: NA; CDR3aa: CASSGTLAETQYF; CDR3nt: TGTGCCAGCAGCGGTACACTAGCAGAGACCCAGTACTTC
v_gene: TRBV27; j_gene: TRBJ2-2; abundance: NA; d_gene: TRBD2; CDR3aa: CASSSGLAGLNTGELFF; CDR3nt: TGTGCCAGCAGTTCGGGACTAGCGGGATTGAACACCGGGGAGCTGTTTTTT
v_gene: TRBV25-1; j_gene: TRBJ1-2; abundance: NA; d_gene: NA; CDR3aa: CASSESRPSLQSGYTF; CDR3nt: TGTGCCAGCAGTGAATCTAGACCGAGTCTACAATCTGGCTACACCTTC
v_gene: TRBV6-6; j_gene: TRBJ1-1; abundance: NA; d_gene: TRBD1; CDR3aa: CASRGQDKNTEAFF; CDR3nt: TGTGCCAGCAGGGGACAGGATAAGAACACTGAAGCTTTCTTT
v_gene: TRBV2; j_gene: TRBJ1-3; abundance: once; d_gene: NA; CDR3aa: CARSFRGSSGNTIYF; CDR3nt: TGTGCCAGGTCTTTCCGCGGGAGTTCTGGAAACACCATATATTTT
v_gene: TRBV28; j_gene: TRBJ2-7; abundance: NA; d_gene: NA; CDR3aa: CASRSRVGEQYF; CDR3nt: TGTGCCAGCAGATCTCGAGTGGGTGAGCAGTACTTC
v_gene: TRBV6-5; j_gene: TRBJ2-7; abundance: few; d_gene: NA; CDR3aa: CASSGGTASYEQYF; CDR3nt: TGTGCCAGCAGTGGAGGGACGGCCTCCTACGAGCAGTACTTC
v_gene: TRBV19; j_gene: TRBJ1-5; abundance: NA; d_gene: TRBD1; CDR3aa: CASSFQGEGWEPQHF; CDR3nt: TGTGCCAGTAGTTTTCAGGGGGAGGGCTGGGAGCCCCAGCATTTT